The present entry profiles one T cell receptor (beta chain) with its context. What it recognizes is unknown. The sample comes from a study of T cell responses to AZD1222 COVID-19 vaccine. Whole-study findings and limits: Clonal diversity was possibly underestimated, and white British individuals and females predominated among donors. Only a handful of AZD1222 recipients, roughly six in all, had baseline seropositivity.

Trimming cost V 2 bases and J 5 bases, with 13 bases left between them. CDR3 length: 14 residues. Germline V lookup: CDR1 SGHTA, CDR2 FQGTGA. Sequencing was performed with immunoSEQ multiplex PCR; in TCRdb, only in-frame clones are kept and a portion is missing. The data contain 150,000 to 200,000 clones, approximately 90% of them seen just once; the ten biggest clones take up around 4.4%. The receptor comes from an adult who received the AZD1222 COVID-19 vaccine. The sequenced sample was peripheral blood, obtained 28 days after the second AZD1222 dose. The V call is TRBV7-3, the J call TRBJ2-7; D is perhaps TRBD2 (6 bases). CDR3 loop: CASSLEGGWNEQYF. The CDR3 nucleotides are TGTGCCAGCAGCTTAGAGGGAGGTTGGAACGAGCAGTACTTC.